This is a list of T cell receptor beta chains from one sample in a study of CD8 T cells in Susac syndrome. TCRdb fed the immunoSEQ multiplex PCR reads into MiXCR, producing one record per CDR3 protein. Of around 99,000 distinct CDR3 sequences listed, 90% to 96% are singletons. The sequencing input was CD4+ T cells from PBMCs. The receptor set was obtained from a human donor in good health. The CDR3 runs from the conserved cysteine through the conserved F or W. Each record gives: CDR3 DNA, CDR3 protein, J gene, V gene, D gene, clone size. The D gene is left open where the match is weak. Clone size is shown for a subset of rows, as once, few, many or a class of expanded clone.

TGTGCCAGTAGTTTTGGCAATCAGCCCCAGCATTTT | CASSFGNQPQHF | TRBJ1-5 | TRBV19 | NA | few
TGTGCCAGCAGTCACAGGGGGCGAGGTTACGAGCAGTACTTC | CASSHRGRGYEQYF | TRBJ2-7 | TRBV6-2/TRBV6-3 | TRBD1 | NA
TGTGCCAGCAGCTTAGGGGTCGGCAGGGGGAATGGCTACACCTTC | CASSLGVGRGNGYTF | TRBJ1-2 | TRBV7-9 | TRBD1 | NA
TGTGCCAGCAGCACAGGGGGCTCAAAGGGAGGTGTGGCCGGGGAGCTGTTTTTT | CASSTGGSKGGVAGELFF | TRBJ2-2 | TRBV12-3/TRBV12-4 | TRBD1 | NA
TGCGCCAGCAGCCCACTGCCAACTAGCGGGAGTGTCAATGAGCAGTTCTTC | CASSPLPTSGSVNEQFF | TRBJ2-1 | TRBV4-1 | TRBD2 | NA
TGTGTCAGCGGGACAGGTGACTTCACGAACACCGGGGAGCTGTTTTTT | CVSGTGDFTNTGELFF | TRBJ2-2 | TRBV12-3/TRBV12-4 | NA | NA
TGTGCCAGCAGTCCCGGGGCCCCCCGGGGGGAGCAGTACTTC | CASSPGAPRGEQYF | TRBJ2-7 | TRBV28 | NA | NA
TGCAGCGTTCTCCCCGGGGGCACTGAAGCTTTCTTT | CSVLPGGTEAFF | TRBJ1-1 | TRBV29-1 | NA | NA
TGTGCCTGGAGCCCCGTGAACAGAAACACTGAAGCTTTCTTT | CAWSPVNRNTEAFF | TRBJ1-1 | TRBV30 | NA | NA
TGCAGCGTGACACAGGTTTCCTACGAGCAGTACTTC | CSVTQVSYEQYF | TRBJ2-7 | TRBV29-1 | NA | NA
TGTGCCTGGAGTACCCTCAGGGGGAACACTGAAGCTTTCTTT | CAWSTLRGNTEAFF | TRBJ1-1 | TRBV30 | NA | once
TGTGCCAGCAGCCAACTTGGTGGTGAGACCCAGTACTTC | CASSQLGGETQYF | TRBJ2-5 | TRBV3-1 | NA | NA
TGCAGTGCTAGTTACCTCGGGGGTTCGTCCTACGAGCAGTACTTC | CSASYLGGSSYEQYF | TRBJ2-7 | TRBV20-1 | NA | NA
TGCAGCGTCGCTGGGGAGACCCAGTACTTC | CSVAGETQYF | TRBJ2-5 | TRBV29-1 | NA | NA
TGTGCCAGCGTAAACACAGGACGCAATGAGCAGTTCTTC | CASVNTGRNEQFF | TRBJ2-1 | TRBV6-1 | NA | NA
TGCGCCAGCAGCCTCCTGGGGGGGAGCTCTGGAAACACCATATATTTT | CASSLLGGSSGNTIYF | TRBJ1-3 | TRBV4-1 | NA | once
TGCAGTGCGCGCCCCCGAGGACAGGGCTACAATGAGCAGTTCTTC | CSARPRGQGYNEQFF | TRBJ2-1 | TRBV20-1 | TRBD1 | NA
TGTGCCAGCAGCTTAGTGGGCGTAAAGGATACGCAGTATTTT | CASSLVGVKDTQYF | TRBJ2-3 | TRBV7-2 | NA | NA
TGTGCCAGCAGCTCTCGTAGGCTTCCGGCGGGGCAGCCCCAGCATTTT | CASSSRRLPAGQPQHF | TRBJ1-5 | TRBV7-8 | NA | NA
TGTGCCAGCAGTCAAGGGGGGGCAGGGGACACTGAAGCTTTCTTT | CASSQGGAGDTEAFF | TRBJ1-1 | TRBV7-8 | NA | NA
TGCGCCAGCAGGAGGAGTAGCGGGAGACAAGAGACCCAGTACTTC | CASRRSSGRQETQYF | TRBJ2-5 | TRBV5-1 | TRBD2 | NA
TGTGCCAGCGGTAGGGCGGGGAATAGCAATCAGCCCCAGCATTTT | CASGRAGNSNQPQHF | TRBJ1-5 | TRBV6-5 | NA | NA
TGCAGCGCTGGTTACTGGACAGACAATGAGCAGTTCTTC | CSAGYWTDNEQFF | TRBJ2-1 | TRBV29-1 | NA | NA
TGCGCCAGCAGCTTGGACAGGGGGATTTCGACTAGCGGGCAGAAAAACATTCAGTACTTC | CASSLDRGISTSGQKNIQYF | TRBJ2-4 | TRBV5-1 | TRBD2 | NA
TGCAGCGTTTTGGGACAGGGAAAAGAGACCCAGTACTTC | CSVLGQGKETQYF | TRBJ2-5 | TRBV29-1 | TRBD1 | NA
TGTGCCAGCAATCAGGGGCGAGGCCTCTACGAGCAGTACTTC | CASNQGRGLYEQYF | TRBJ2-7 | TRBV6-2/TRBV6-3 | NA | NA
TGTGCCAGCGGGCCGGGACACCTCTATGGCTACACCTTC | CASGPGHLYGYTF | TRBJ1-2 | TRBV25-1 | NA | NA
TGCAGTGCTAGAGATCCTAGCGGGGGTACAGATACGCAGTATTTT | CSARDPSGGTDTQYF | TRBJ2-3 | TRBV20-1 | TRBD2 | few
TGTGCCAGCCGACGGACGGCTAGCTCCTACGAGCAGTACTTC | CASRRTASSYEQYF | TRBJ2-7 | TRBV6-2/TRBV6-3 | NA | NA
TGCGCCAGCAGCCCACAGGGCACAGATACGCAGTATTTT | CASSPQGTDTQYF | TRBJ2-3 | TRBV5-1 | NA | NA
TGTGCCAGCAGCCAAGAGGCACTAGCGGGACGTAATGAGCAGTTCTTC | CASSQEALAGRNEQFF | TRBJ2-1 | TRBV3-1 | TRBD2 | NA
TGCGCCAGCCGGGACAGGGGAATACTCCAGGGAGAGACCCAGTACTTC | CASRDRGILQGETQYF | TRBJ2-5 | TRBV5-1 | TRBD1 | once
TGTGCCAGCAGCCCTAGGGCCGGGACCCGCGATCAAGAGACCCAGTACTTC | CASSPRAGTRDQETQYF | TRBJ2-5 | TRBV7-9 | NA | NA
TGTGCCAGCAGTGGCCAGGGGAGGGAGACCCAGTACTTC | CASSGQGRETQYF | TRBJ2-5 | TRBV25-1 | NA | NA
TGTGCCAGCAGCGACCGGACAGGCTCCTACGAGCAGTACTTC | CASSDRTGSYEQYF | TRBJ2-7 | TRBV7-3 | TRBD1 | NA
TGTGCCAGCAGCCAGGATACAGGGAATGGCTACACCTTC | CASSQDTGNGYTF | TRBJ1-2 | TRBV3-1 | NA | NA
TGTGCCAGTAGGGGGCCCGGGACTAACCAAGAGACCCAGTACTTC | CASRGPGTNQETQYF | TRBJ2-5 | TRBV19 | TRBD2 | NA
TGTGCCAGCAGTTACTCCGAGGGGATTGATGGCTACACCTTC | CASSYSEGIDGYTF | TRBJ1-2 | TRBV6-6 | NA | NA
TGCAGTGCTAGAAAGCAGGCTGGCCCATTAATTACTTACGAGCAGTACTTC | CSARKQAGPLITYEQYF | TRBJ2-7 | TRBV20-1 | NA | NA
TGCGCCAGCAGCTTGGGTGTCACCAAAAACATTCAGTACTTC | CASSLGVTKNIQYF | TRBJ2-4 | TRBV5-1 | NA | NA
TGTGCCAGCAGTTTAGACAGGGGTAGGGGGACCCAGTACTTC | CASSLDRGRGTQYF | TRBJ2-5 | TRBV12-3/TRBV12-4 | TRBD1 | NA
TGTGCCTGGAGTTTAACCGGGACTACCGGCCAAGAGACCCAGTACTTC | CAWSLTGTTGQETQYF | TRBJ2-5 | TRBV30 | TRBD2 | NA
TGTGCCAGCAGCTCGGGACAGGAAAAAAATCAGCCCCAGCATTTT | CASSSGQEKNQPQHF | TRBJ1-5 | TRBV13 | TRBD1 | NA
TGCAGCGTTGGCGGGGCCTCGAACACTGAAGCTTTCTTT | CSVGGASNTEAFF | TRBJ1-1 | TRBV29-1 | NA | NA
TGTGCCTGGAGTTTCCCGGGACTAGCGGTCCGGGAGCAGTACTTC | CAWSFPGLAVREQYF | TRBJ2-7 | TRBV30 | TRBD2 | once
TGTGCCAGCAGTTTAATGGGACTGACCTACGAGCAGTACTTC | CASSLMGLTYEQYF | TRBJ2-7 | TRBV12-3/TRBV12-4 | NA | NA
TGCGCCAGCAGTCACCACAGAGATCTAGCCAAAAACATTCAGTACTTC | CASSHHRDLAKNIQYF | TRBJ2-4 | TRBV23-1 | NA | once
TGTGCCAGCAGCCAATCGGGACGGAATTCACCCCTCCACTTT | CASSQSGRNSPLHF | TRBJ1-6 | TRBV3-1 | NA | NA
TGTGCCAGCAGTGAAGCCCTAGCGGGAGGGCTGCAGACCCAGTACTTC | CASSEALAGGLQTQYF | TRBJ2-5 | TRBV2 | TRBD2 | once
TGCGCCAGGCCGGGACAGACTATAACCTACGAGCAGTACTTC | CARPGQTITYEQYF | TRBJ2-7 | TRBV23-1 | TRBD1 | NA
TGTGCCGGGACGAGTAAGGAAGGCTACACCTTC | CAGTSKEGYTF | TRBJ1-2 | TRBV28 | NA | NA
TGTGCCACCAGCAGAGATATAGCTACTGGGGCCAACGTCCTGACTTTC | CATSRDIATGANVLTF | TRBJ2-6 | TRBV15 | NA | NA
TGTGCCAGCAGCCCGTCGGACAGGGGAGCGGGGGCCAACGTCCTGACTTTC | CASSPSDRGAGANVLTF | TRBJ2-6 | TRBV3-1 | TRBD1 | NA
TGTGCCAGCAGCCTTAGTCCCGGGACTAGCGGGAGGGGCAATGAGCAGTTCTTC | CASSLSPGTSGRGNEQFF | TRBJ2-1 | TRBV7-2 | TRBD2 | NA
TGTGCCAGCAGCTTGGGTCTAGCAGCCTACAATGAGCAGTTCTTC | CASSLGLAAYNEQFF | TRBJ2-1 | TRBV5-4 | NA | few
TGCAGTGCTAGGGGGGGACTAGCAAGCACAGATACGCAGTATTTT | CSARGGLASTDTQYF | TRBJ2-3 | TRBV20-1 | TRBD2 | NA